One and the same sample provided the 5 T cell receptor beta chains below, sequenced in a study of T cells after posttransplantation cyclophosphamide. Assay used: immunoSEQ multiplex PCR; TCRdb lists only in-frame clones, some missing. This sample carries thousands of clones, none of them present only once. Treatment was busulfan-fludarabine conditioning, a marrow graft, and cyclophosphamide on days +3 and +4. This material consisted of PBMCs, taken after allogeneic stem cell transplant with posttransplant cyclophosphamide. The source of these receptors is a female patient in her fifties or sixties who received an allogeneic stem cell transplant from an unrelated donor, was CMV-positive, and had acute GVHD only. The graft donor may be the source of some T cells.

By share, this clone counts as medium-sized (0.01 to 0.1%). The chain employs TRBV27 and TRBJ2-1; a possible D gene is TRBD2 (5 bases). Germline V gene lookup returns CDR1 MNHEY and CDR2 SMNVEV (reference sequence). V lost 5 bases and J lost 6, with 8 bases in between. The CDR3 totals 12 residues. The CDR3 spells CASSRGINEQFF. CDR3 coding DNA: TGTGCCAGCAGTCGGGGTATCAATGAGCAGTTCTTC.

This clone showed up just a few times. A far larger clone lies a single base away; this is likely a read error. Additional DNA sequences in this sample encode the identical CDR3. The genes are TRBV6-1 and TRBJ2-5, with a possible D match to TRBD2 (5 bases). Germline CDR1 and CDR2: MNHNS and SASEGT. The CDR3 is made up of 13 amino acids. The chain's CDR3 is CASSWEREETQYF. The CDR3 DNA is TGCGCCAGCAGTTGGGAGAGAGAAGAGACCCAGTACTTC.

There are a few counts of this clone. The V gene is TRBV6-6, the J gene TRBJ1-6; TRBD1 agrees at 8 bases. The V and J ends lost 2 bases and 10 bases, in that order; junction bases with no gene match: 7. The germline CDR1 and CDR2 sequences are MNHNY and SVGAGI (reference sequence). The CDR3 consists of 15 residues. CDR3: CASSYAAGGRSPLHF. CDR3 nucleotide sequence: TGTGCCAGCAGTTACGCGGCAGGGGGCCGCTCACCCCTCCACTTT.

This clone was seen at least ten times. This chain links TRBV27 with TRBJ2-1; 9 nucleotides agree with TRBD1. V dropped 3 bases and J dropped 8; count of bases not matched to a gene: 8. The CDR3 has 15 residues. Looked up from germline, CDR1 is MNHEY and CDR2 is SMNVEV (reference sequence). The CDR3 loop reads CASSLEGQGFYEQFF. The CDR3 DNA reads TGTGCCAGCAGTTTGGAGGGACAGGGTTTCTATGAGCAGTTCTTC.

This clone showed up many times. The genes are TRBV25-1 and TRBJ2-3, with 10 nucleotides matching TRBD1. Germline lookup yields CDR1 MGHDK and CDR2 SYGVNS. Trimming took 6 bases from V and 2 from J; bases not matched to a gene: 2. This CDR3 spans 14 amino acids. The CDR3 DNA reads as TGTGCCAGCAGGGGACAGGGGTTCACAGATACGCAGTATTTT. Translating gives CASRGQGFTDTQYF.